This T cell receptor (beta chain) was recorded in a study of cytomegalovirus exposure and HLA in healthy donors. The table came from immunoSEQ multiplex PCR; TCRdb's copy has only in-frame clones and leaves some out. This table has approximately 280,000 clones, just over 85% appearing once. Deletions cut 0 bases from V and 4 bases from J, with 5 bases between. CDR3 size: 13 residues. From germline, CDR1 is WNHNN and CDR2 SYGVQD (reference sequence). The chain has TRBV10-1 and TRBJ2-3; D gene uncertain. This TCR derives from a woman aged 18-29 years in good health and CMV-seronegative. Input material: PBMCs. DNA for the CDR3: TGCGCCAGCAGTGAGTCGGCTGCAGATACGCAGTATTTT. Translated: CASSESAADTQYF.